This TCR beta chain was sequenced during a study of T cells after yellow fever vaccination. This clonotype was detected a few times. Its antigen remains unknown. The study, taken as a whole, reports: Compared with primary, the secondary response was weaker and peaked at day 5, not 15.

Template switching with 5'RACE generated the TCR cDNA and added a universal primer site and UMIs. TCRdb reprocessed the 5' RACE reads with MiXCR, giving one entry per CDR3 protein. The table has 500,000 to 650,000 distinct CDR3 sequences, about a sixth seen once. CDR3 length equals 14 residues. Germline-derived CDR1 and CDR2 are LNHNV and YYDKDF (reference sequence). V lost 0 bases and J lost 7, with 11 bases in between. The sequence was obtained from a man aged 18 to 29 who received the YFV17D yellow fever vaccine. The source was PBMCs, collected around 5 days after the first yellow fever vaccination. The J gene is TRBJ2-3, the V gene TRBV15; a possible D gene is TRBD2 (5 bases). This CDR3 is CATSRESEGYTQYF. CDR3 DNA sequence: TGTGCCACCAGCAGAGAATCCGAGGGTTATACGCAGTATTTT. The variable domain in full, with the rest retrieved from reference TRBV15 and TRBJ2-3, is DAMVIQNPRYQVTQFGKPVTLSCSQTLNHNVMYWYQQKSSQAPKLLFHYYDKDFNNEADTPDNFQSRRPNTSFCFLDIRSPGLGDTAMYLCATSRESEGYTQYFGPGTRLTVL.